The following is a T cell receptor beta chain sequence with its context. The specificity of this receptor is unknown. No much larger clone is present one base from it, and per-base qualities are unavailable. The immunoSEQ Assay, a bias-controlled multiplex PCR, was used to amplify TCRbeta CDR3 regions from genomic DNA. Per the source publication's procedure: Within the assay, amplification of reference gene primers was used to estimate how many nucleated cells each sample contained. To quantify the absolute abundance of each unique TCRbeta CDR3 rearrangement, sequence reads were collapsed and filtered. Productive Simpson clonality was computed per sample as the square root of Simpson's diversity index over productive rearrangements. This immuneACCESS table, as held by TCRdb, lists in-frame sequences with V and J called but not all clones. Of the missing ones, under half trace to an unresolved V gene in checked studies; the others have no known cause. For V, J and clone size, that table is used; D and trimming come from the DNA. Present in this sample are 180,000 or so clones, 83% of which were seen just once. Of the sample, 4.4% is held by the ten largest clones.

The data were taken from a study of blood T cell repertoires in COVID-19 (dated by TCRdb to 2018 to 2020). Regarding the complete study: Samples from collaborators originated in the United States, Italy and Spain and spanned both the acute and convalescent phases of COVID-19. The prospective study material was composed of cDNA or gDNA derived from T cells, B-cell-depleted T cells, or PBMCs. The dataset comprised deeply sampled blood TCRbeta repertoires from subjects exposed to, actively infected with, or recovered from COVID-19. The repertoires were made available in a free public database intended to serve as a resource for research on the immune response to SARS-CoV-2. The samples were drawn from two sources: the first 160 participants of the ongoing ImmuneRACE study, and 1,000 to 1,500 subjects contributed by 6 global collaborators. A de-identified subject ID, COVID-19 status, age in years and sex were almost always included in the sample metadata. Where available, HLA class I and class II types were taken from metadata supplied by the sample provider and were not determined by assay-based typing. What the study reported, not specific to this receptor: Clinical and demographic metadata were provided uncurated, with the amount varying by source and participant.

Enrolling through a virtual design, the prospective study's participants ranged in age from about 18 to 89 years and lived across about two dozen United States geographic areas. In the prospective study, cohorts were assigned on the basis of participant-reported clinical history obtained from a screening survey and a study questionnaire. Recovered participants in ImmuneRACE Cohort 3 were defined by two consecutive negative NP/OP PCR tests, clearance by a healthcare professional, or resolution of symptoms. Each participant in the prospective study had whole blood, serum and a nasopharyngeal or oropharyngeal swab collected by mobile phlebotomists. Prospective study participants could optionally give additional blood draws and questionnaires over an approximately two-month period. Before DNA extraction, prospective study blood samples were shipped either frozen or at room temperature. Specimen: PBMCs or T cells enriched from blood (not recorded which). The sequence was obtained from a woman in her fifties or sixties who had recovered from COVID-19.

CDR3 region: CASSVGTENNSPLHF. Read as DNA, the sequence is TGTGCCAGCAGCGTAGGTACCGAGAATAATTCACCCCTCCACTTT. The rearrangement combines TRBV9 with TRBJ1-6, with the D gene not confidently named. The CDR3 covers 15 residues, taking in both the cysteine and the phenylalanine. Of the read, only the CDR3 DNA is kept; its 45 bases are in frame from base 1. V lost 0 bases and J lost 5 bases; the stretch between them is 9 bases long. CDR1 and CDR2, per the germline V gene, are SGDLS and YYNGEE. Outside the CDR3, residues come from the reference TRBV9 and TRBJ1-6 proteins, so the full variable domain is: DSGVTQTPKHLITATGQRVTLRCSPRSGDLSVYWYQQSLDQGLQFLIQYYNGEERAKGNILERFSAQQFPDLHSELNLSSLELGDSALYFCASSVGTENNSPLHFGNGTRLTVT.